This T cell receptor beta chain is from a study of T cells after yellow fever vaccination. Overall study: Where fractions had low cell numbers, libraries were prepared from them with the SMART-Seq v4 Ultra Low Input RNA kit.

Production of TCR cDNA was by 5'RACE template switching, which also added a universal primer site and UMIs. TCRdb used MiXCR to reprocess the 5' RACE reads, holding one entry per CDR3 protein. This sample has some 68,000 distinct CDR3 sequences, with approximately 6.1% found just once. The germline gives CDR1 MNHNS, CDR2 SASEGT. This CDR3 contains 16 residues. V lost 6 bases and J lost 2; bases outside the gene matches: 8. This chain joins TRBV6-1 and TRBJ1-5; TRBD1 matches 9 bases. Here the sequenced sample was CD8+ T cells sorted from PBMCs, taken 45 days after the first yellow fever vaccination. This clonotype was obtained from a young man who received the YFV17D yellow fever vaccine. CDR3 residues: CASSPTGGAGNQPQHF. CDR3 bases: TGTGCCAGCAGCCCCACAGGGGGCGCGGGCAATCAGCCCCAGCATTTT.